This record covers a single TCR beta chain. The antigen is unknown. Treatment given: 19 received Ad26.COV2.S at low or high dose, single or two shots; about five received placebo; per-sample allocation not given. At day 63 after the first vaccine or placebo injection, samples were drawn. The entry originates in a study of Ad26.COV2.S vaccination and SARS-CoV-2 variants. Notes on the study in general: Higher spike-specific TCR breadth was found in vaccine recipients than in placebo recipients.

The CDR3 runs to 13 residues. The V gene lost 5 bases and the J gene lost 4 bases, with 11 bases spanning the gap. Germline V gene sequence: CDR1 SGHDN, CDR2 FVKESK. Assay used: immunoSEQ multiplex PCR; TCRdb lists only in-frame clones, some missing. The sample contains about half a million clones, 89% of which appear only once. This TCR derives from a person between 18 and 65 years old who received the Ad26.COV2.S COVID-19 vaccine or a placebo. The specimen comprised peripheral blood, sampled in a trial of Ad26.COV2.S vaccine versus placebo. The genes are TRBV14 and TRBJ2-5, with no clear D. The CDR3 region has the DNA TGTGCCAGCAGCAAATTTAGTTTAGAGACCCAGTACTTC. This gives the protein CASSKFSLETQYF.